This is a list of T cell receptor beta chains from one sample in a study of blood T cell repertoires in COVID-19. Some clones are missing from TCRdb's copy, which holds only in-frame ones; the method was immunoSEQ multiplex PCR. The sample includes about 140,000 clones, about 86% of them seen just once. The sample consisted of peripheral blood. These receptors came from a human donor in a cohort sampled during active COVID-19. The conserved cysteine and the conserved F or W are not part of the CDR3 here. D genes are given only for firm matches.

TRBV6-6	TRBJ2-3	TRBD2	ASIPAGESDTQY
TRBV18	TRBJ2-5	TRBD1	ASSPGQGQETQY
TRBV7-3	TRBJ1-6	.	ASSLTGQNSPLH
TRBV5-1	TRBJ1-1	TRBD1	ASSLGDRVMNTEAF
TRBV18	TRBJ1-5	.	ASSPSGTFSNQPQH
TRBV28	TRBJ2-2	TRBD1	ASSPPPGQGANTGELF
TRBV6-6	TRBJ2-5	TRBD1	ASSPDRGRKTQY
TRBV18	TRBJ1-4	TRBD1	ASSPAQGAREKLF
TRBV24-1	TRBJ2-1	TRBD1	ATSEDRGEQF
TRBV3-1/TRBV3-2	TRBJ2-1	TRBD2	ASSILAGGPNEQF
TRBV28	TRBJ2-7	.	ASSLRTGRVDEQY
TRBV5-4	TRBJ2-7	TRBD2	ASSSRTSGVYEQY
TRBV18	TRBJ2-1	TRBD2	ASSPSLAPYNEQF
TRBV19	TRBJ1-6	TRBD1	ASSTGQLNSPLH
TRBV25-1	TRBJ1-4	TRBD1	ASSAHKGQIEKLF
TRBV5-1	TRBJ2-1	.	ASSPRGTLGNEQF